This TCR beta chain came from a study of blood T cell repertoires in COVID-19. Background on the study: Sites in the United States, Italy and Spain provided acute and convalescent COVID-19 samples. The cDNA or gDNA used as material had been derived from T cells, B-cell-depleted T cells, or PBMCs.

The assay was immunoSEQ multiplex PCR, and TCRdb's table has in-frame clones only and misses some. The sample has more than 150,000 clones, about 80% seen once. The receptor comes from a woman aged 70-85 years with acute or convalescent COVID-19. Source material: peripheral blood.

The CDR3 loop reads CAWSRQGAGKYQETQYF. CDR3 sequence (DNA): TGTGCCTGGAGCCGACAGGGGGCAGGAAAGTACCAAGAGACCCAGTACTTC. The chain uses TRBV30 and TRBJ2-5; TRBD1 agrees at 10 bases. The V and J ends lost 3 bases and 0 bases, in that order; junction bases with no gene match: 10. Germline loops: CDR1 GTSNPN, CDR2 SVGIG (reference sequence). The length of the CDR3 is 17 residues.